This is a list of T cell receptor beta chains from one sample in a study of T-cell memory formation after mild COVID-19. TCRdb analysed the 5' RACE reads with MiXCR anew, one entry per CDR3 protein. The table lists fewer than 650,000 distinct CDR3 sequences, approximately 15% of them singletons. Sample: PBMCs or a T cell subset sorted from them (not recorded which). These receptors were taken from an adult woman who had mild COVID-19 (a few samples of this study predate the infection). Cell type and time point are not known. CDR3s include the opening cysteine and the closing phenylalanine or tryptophan. A D gene is named only where the DNA matches it firmly. The size field is filled for only some rows; it gives once, few, many or a size class.

CDR3 DNA: TGCGCCAGCAGCTCGAACAGGAGGGGGCTAGTATTGGAAGAGACCCAGTACTTC; CDR3 protein: CASSSNRRGLVLEETQYF; D gene: .; V gene: TRBV5-1; J gene: TRBJ2-5; clone size: .
CDR3 DNA: TGTGCCAGCAGTAGGGCGGGGAATGAGCAGTTCTTC; CDR3 protein: CASSRAGNEQFF; D gene: .; V gene: TRBV6-2/TRBV6-3; J gene: TRBJ2-1; clone size: .
CDR3 DNA: TGTGCCAGCAGCGACGGGGGCAGCTCCTATAATTCACCCCTCCACTTT; CDR3 protein: CASSDGGSSYNSPLHF; D gene: .; V gene: TRBV9; J gene: TRBJ1-6; clone size: many
CDR3 DNA: TGTGCCAGCAGCCAGGCAAACATTCAGTACTTC; CDR3 protein: CASSQANIQYF; D gene: .; V gene: TRBV7-9; J gene: TRBJ2-4; clone size: .
CDR3 DNA: TGCAGTGCTAGAGCTCCGCCTGGCGCCTACACAGATACGCAGTATTTT; CDR3 protein: CSARAPPGAYTDTQYF; D gene: .; V gene: TRBV20-1; J gene: TRBJ2-3; clone size: .
CDR3 DNA: TGCGCCAGCAGCTCTAGCCCCCGGGACAGGCCATTGAACACTGAAGCTTTCTTT; CDR3 protein: CASSSSPRDRPLNTEAFF; D gene: TRBD1; V gene: TRBV5-1; J gene: TRBJ1-1; clone size: .
CDR3 DNA: TGTGCCAGCAGTTTAATTGGGAGGGCCTACGAGCAGTACTTC; CDR3 protein: CASSLIGRAYEQYF; D gene: TRBD2; V gene: TRBV27; J gene: TRBJ2-7; clone size: .
CDR3 DNA: TGTGCCAGCAGCGTAGAAGGAGCGGGGGCCCCCAATGAGCAGTTCTTC; CDR3 protein: CASSVEGAGAPNEQFF; D gene: TRBD2; V gene: TRBV9; J gene: TRBJ2-1; clone size: few
CDR3 DNA: TGCGCCAGCAACTCGGGACTAGCTCCTCAAAACTACGAGCAGTACTTC; CDR3 protein: CASNSGLAPQNYEQYF; D gene: TRBD2; V gene: TRBV5-1; J gene: TRBJ2-7; clone size: .
CDR3 DNA: TGTGCCAGCTCACCGGTTAAAGCGGGAGTAAGCTACAATGAGCAGTTCTTC; CDR3 protein: CASSPVKAGVSYNEQFF; D gene: TRBD2; V gene: TRBV18; J gene: TRBJ2-1; clone size: few
CDR3 DNA: TGTGCCAGCAGCTTAGCGCGAGTCCTTGCAACTAATGAAAAACTGTTTTTT; CDR3 protein: CASSLARVLATNEKLFF; D gene: .; V gene: TRBV7-9; J gene: TRBJ1-4; clone size: .
CDR3 DNA: TGTGCCAGCAGTCCCCCCGGGACTAGCGACCCAAAGTACTTC; CDR3 protein: CASSPPGTSDPKYF; D gene: TRBD2; V gene: TRBV12-3/TRBV12-4; J gene: TRBJ2-7; clone size: few
CDR3 DNA: TGTGCCAGCAGTTTTTTGACGGATGGCTACACCTTC; CDR3 protein: CASSFLTDGYTF; D gene: .; V gene: TRBV12-3/TRBV12-4; J gene: TRBJ1-2; clone size: many
CDR3 DNA: TGTGCCAGCAGCGTAGAGAGAGTCAGCGGACCCTATGGCTACACCTTC; CDR3 protein: CASSVERVSGPYGYTF; D gene: .; V gene: TRBV9; J gene: TRBJ1-2; clone size: once
CDR3 DNA: TGTGCCAGCAGTTACTCGGCTAGCGTGTACGCAGATACGCAGTATTTT; CDR3 protein: CASSYSASVYADTQYF; D gene: .; V gene: TRBV6-5; J gene: TRBJ2-3; clone size: .
CDR3 DNA: TGTGCCAGCAGTCTCCCGACCTATGGCTACACCTTC; CDR3 protein: CASSLPTYGYTF; D gene: .; V gene: TRBV12-3/TRBV12-4; J gene: TRBJ1-2; clone size: few
CDR3 DNA: TGTGCCAGCAGCTTAGAGGCGGTCTACGAGCAGTACTTC; CDR3 protein: CASSLEAVYEQYF; D gene: .; V gene: TRBV7-6; J gene: TRBJ2-7; clone size: .
CDR3 DNA: TGCAGTGCTAGGGACACAGCAGGGAGGAGGCTCTATGGCTACACCTTC; CDR3 protein: CSARDTAGRRLYGYTF; D gene: .; V gene: TRBV20-1; J gene: TRBJ1-2; clone size: few
CDR3 DNA: TGTGCCAGCAGTGCCGGGACTCGAGAGACCCAGTACTTC; CDR3 protein: CASSAGTRETQYF; D gene: .; V gene: TRBV12-3/TRBV12-4; J gene: TRBJ2-5; clone size: .
CDR3 DNA: TGTGCCAGCAGCCACAAGCTAGGGCAGGTCGCTGAAGCTTTCTTT; CDR3 protein: CASSHKLGQVAEAFF; D gene: .; V gene: TRBV5-6; J gene: TRBJ1-1; clone size: few
CDR3 DNA: TGTGCCAGCAGTTCGCCAGGACTAGCGGGAGACAGATACTTC; CDR3 protein: CASSSPGLAGDRYF; D gene: TRBD2; V gene: TRBV6-5; J gene: TRBJ2-7; clone size: .
CDR3 DNA: TGTGCCTGGAGTGTCCTCTTGGGCAATGAGCAGTTCTTC; CDR3 protein: CAWSVLLGNEQFF; D gene: .; V gene: TRBV30; J gene: TRBJ2-1; clone size: .
CDR3 DNA: TGTGCCAGCAGTTCCGGACTAGCGGGGGGAGATTACGAGCAGTACTTC; CDR3 protein: CASSSGLAGGDYEQYF; D gene: TRBD2; V gene: TRBV12-3/TRBV12-4; J gene: TRBJ2-7; clone size: many
CDR3 DNA: TGTGCCAGCAGCCGAATCCTCGGCACTGAAGCTTTCTTT; CDR3 protein: CASSRILGTEAFF; D gene: .; V gene: TRBV14; J gene: TRBJ1-1; clone size: few
CDR3 DNA: TGTGCCAGCAGCACTAGCGGGGGGGCCATTGAGACCCAGTACTTC; CDR3 protein: CASSTSGGAIETQYF; D gene: TRBD2; V gene: TRBV2; J gene: TRBJ2-5; clone size: few